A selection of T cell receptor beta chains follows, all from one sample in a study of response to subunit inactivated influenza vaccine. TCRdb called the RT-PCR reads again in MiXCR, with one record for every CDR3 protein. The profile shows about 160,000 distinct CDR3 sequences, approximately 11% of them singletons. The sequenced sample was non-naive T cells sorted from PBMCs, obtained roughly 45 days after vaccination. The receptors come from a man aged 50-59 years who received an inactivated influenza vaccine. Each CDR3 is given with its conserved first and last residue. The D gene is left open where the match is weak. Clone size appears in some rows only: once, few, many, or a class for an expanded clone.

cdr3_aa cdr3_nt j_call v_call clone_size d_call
CAMGPVTSGSRETDTQYF TGTGCCATGGGCCCCGTGACTAGCGGGAGTAGAGAGACAGATACGCAGTATTTT TRBJ2-3 TRBV4-1 - TRBD2
CSATTTDTQYF TGCAGTGCTACAACCACAGATACGCAGTATTTT TRBJ2-3 TRBV20-1 many -
CSAQDTPDEYF TGCAGTGCTCAAGACACCCCCGATGAGTACTTC TRBJ2-5 TRBV20-1 - -
CASSSLEGWSYEQYF TGTGCCAGCAGTTCTCTAGAAGGCTGGAGCTACGAGCAGTACTTC TRBJ2-7 TRBV5-8 few -
CSVGGLAGGGSYNEQFF TGCAGCGTTGGGGGACTAGCGGGGGGCGGCTCCTACAATGAGCAGTTCTTC TRBJ2-1 TRBV29-1 few TRBD2
CAWSSRHEQFF TGTGCCTGGAGCTCCCGTCATGAGCAGTTCTTC TRBJ2-1 TRBV30 - -
CSVETQRRETQYF TGCAGCGTGGAGACCCAAAGACGGGAGACCCAGTACTTC TRBJ2-5 TRBV29-1 few -
CASSRRDRLTGELFF TGTGCCAGCAGCAGACGGGACAGGCTAACCGGGGAGCTGTTTTTT TRBJ2-2 TRBV7-2 - TRBD1
CASSSLDRANGYTF TGTGCCAGCAGTTCCCTGGACAGGGCAAACGGCTACACCTTC TRBJ1-2 TRBV27 - TRBD1
CASSQATGLLSTEAFF TGTGCCAGCAGCCAAGCTACAGGGTTGTTGAGCACTGAAGCTTTCTTT TRBJ1-1 TRBV3-1 many -
CSVVGARNTEAFF TGCAGCGTTGTGGGGGCGCGGAACACTGAAGCTTTCTTT TRBJ1-1 TRBV29-1 - -